This T cell receptor (beta chain) was captured by sequencing in a study of T cells in Graves' hyperthyroidism and ophthalmopathy. Findings and caveats of the study: Onset of ophthalmopathy came a median approximately 6 months after the model predicted it. The blood repertoire included most of the expanded thyroid clonotypes above 0.001.

Diagnosis relied on clinical symptoms, serum thyroxine and TRAb, thyroid ultrasound and orbital computed tomography. What was amplified from RNA transcripts were TCR beta CDR3 regions. When the TCR CDR3 underwent first-round RT-PCR, the HTBI primer set was used. A single record per CDR3 protein comes from TCRdb applying MiXCR to the multiplex PCR reads. This table has about 640,000 distinct CDR3 sequences, just under 45% appearing once. The table lists this clonotype with a few counts. The antigen remains undetermined. Germline V gene data show CDR1 as LNHDA and CDR2 as SQIVND (reference sequence). The CDR3 spans 17 residues. With V trimmed by 5 bases and J by 2 bases, 14 bases remained unmatched.

The TCR originated in an adult man with Graves' disease, either hyperthyroidism or ophthalmopathy (not recorded which). The chain links TRBV19 to TRBJ2-7; TRBD2 aligns across 8 bases. Sequenced sample: peripheral blood or thyroid tissue (not recorded which). DNA of the CDR3: TGTGCCAGTAGTCGCGGAGGAAGCGGGAGAGTTACCTACGAGCAGTACTTC. Its translation: CASSRGGSGRVTYEQYF.